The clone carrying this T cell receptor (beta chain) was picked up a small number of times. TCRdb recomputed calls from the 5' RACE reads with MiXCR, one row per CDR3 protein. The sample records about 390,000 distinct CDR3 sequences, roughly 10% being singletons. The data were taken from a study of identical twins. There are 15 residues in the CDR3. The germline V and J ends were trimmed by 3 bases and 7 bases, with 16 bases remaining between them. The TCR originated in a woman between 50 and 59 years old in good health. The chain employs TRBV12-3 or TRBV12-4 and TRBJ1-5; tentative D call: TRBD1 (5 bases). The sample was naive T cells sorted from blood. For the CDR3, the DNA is TGTGCCAGCAGTTTGGAAGCAGGGCGTGGACAGCCCCAGCATTTT. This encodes CASSLEAGRGQPQHF.